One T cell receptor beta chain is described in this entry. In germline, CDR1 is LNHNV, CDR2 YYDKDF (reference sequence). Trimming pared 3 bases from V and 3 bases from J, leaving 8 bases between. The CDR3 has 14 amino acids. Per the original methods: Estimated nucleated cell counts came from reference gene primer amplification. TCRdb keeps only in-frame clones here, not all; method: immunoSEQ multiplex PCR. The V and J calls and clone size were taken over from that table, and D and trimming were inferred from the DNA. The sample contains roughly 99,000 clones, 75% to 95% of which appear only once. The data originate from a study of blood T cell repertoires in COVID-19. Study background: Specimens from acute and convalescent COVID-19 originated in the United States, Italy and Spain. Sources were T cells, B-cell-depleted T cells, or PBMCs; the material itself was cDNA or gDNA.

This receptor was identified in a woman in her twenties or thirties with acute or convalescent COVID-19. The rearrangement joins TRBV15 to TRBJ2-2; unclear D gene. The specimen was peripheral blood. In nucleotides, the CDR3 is TGTGCCACCAGCAGCGTCGTATACACCGGGGAGCTGTTTTTT. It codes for CATSSVVYTGELFF.